Reported below is one T cell receptor (beta chain). Its target is unknown. The table came from immunoSEQ multiplex PCR; TCRdb's copy has only in-frame clones and leaves some out. The repertoire holds more than 30,000 clones, with approximately 87% as singletons. This record belongs to a study of lymphopenia after photon versus proton radiotherapy. The study's findings and limits: Post-nadir diversity loss with photons came from oligoclonal expansion, particularly CD8+ Temra cells.

Germline CDR1 is SGHTS and CDR2 is YDEGEE. The CDR3 spans 15 residues. V was shortened by 4 bases and J by 1 base, with 11 bases between the two germline ends. The chain recombines TRBV5-8 with TRBJ2-2; no clear D gene. This specimen consisted of peripheral blood, obtained from a patient treated with photon-based radiotherapy. The TCR originated in a man between 45 and 60 years old with gastric cancer. The DNA of the CDR3 is TGTGCCAGCAGCGCATATGGTCGGAACACCGGGGAGCTGTTTTTT. This gives the protein CASSAYGRNTGELFF.